One T cell receptor beta chain is described in this entry. The sample is drawn from a study of CD8 T cells in Susac syndrome. As for the study in general: Patients with Susac syndrome, at blood draw, were therapy-naive, on corticosteroids, or on intravenous immunoglobulin alone.

The V gene's germline CDR1 is MRHNA and CDR2 SNTAGT. The length of the CDR3 is 11 residues. Between the trimmed V and J ends, which lost 4 bases and 8 bases, there was a span of 8 bases. Negative isolation was applied to CD8+ and CD4+ T cells, and FACS enrichment was applied to TEMRA cells. Random hexamers were used to reverse transcribe the RNA input (about 0.5 to 1 ug). MiXCR, applied by TCRdb to the immunoSEQ multiplex PCR reads, yields one record per CDR3 protein. The profile shows about 140,000 distinct CDR3 sequences, around 95% of them singletons. Sequenced sample: CD4+ T cells from PBMCs. The receptor's source is a human donor with Susac syndrome. The genes are TRBV6-4 and TRBJ1-2; no definite D call. CDR3 sequence reads: CASSGFRGYTF. The CDR3 DNA sequence: TGTGCCAGCAGTGGCTTTAGGGGCTACACCTTC.